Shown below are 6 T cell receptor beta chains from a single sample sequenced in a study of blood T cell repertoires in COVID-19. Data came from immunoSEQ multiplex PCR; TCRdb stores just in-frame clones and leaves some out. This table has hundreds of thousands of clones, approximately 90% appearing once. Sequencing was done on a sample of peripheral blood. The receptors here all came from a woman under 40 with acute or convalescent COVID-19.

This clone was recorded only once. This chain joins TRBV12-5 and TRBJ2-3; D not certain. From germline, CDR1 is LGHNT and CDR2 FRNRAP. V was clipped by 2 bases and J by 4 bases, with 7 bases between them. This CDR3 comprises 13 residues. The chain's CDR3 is CASGLRLADTQYF. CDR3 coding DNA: TGTGCTAGTGGTTTGAGACTTGCAGATACGCAGTATTTT.

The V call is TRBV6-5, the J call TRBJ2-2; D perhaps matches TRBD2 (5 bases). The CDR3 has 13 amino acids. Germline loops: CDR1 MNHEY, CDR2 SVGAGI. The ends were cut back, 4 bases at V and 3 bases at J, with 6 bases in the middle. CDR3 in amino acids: CASSFGDTGELFF. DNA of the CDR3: TGTGCCAGCAGTTTCGGGGACACCGGGGAGCTGTTTTTT.

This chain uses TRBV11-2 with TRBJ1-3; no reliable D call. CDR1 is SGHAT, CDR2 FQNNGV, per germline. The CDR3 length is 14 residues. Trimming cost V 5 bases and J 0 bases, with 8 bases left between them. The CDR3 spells CASSPRPSGNTIYF. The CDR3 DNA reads TGTGCCAGCAGCCCGCGCCCCTCTGGAAACACCATATATTTT.

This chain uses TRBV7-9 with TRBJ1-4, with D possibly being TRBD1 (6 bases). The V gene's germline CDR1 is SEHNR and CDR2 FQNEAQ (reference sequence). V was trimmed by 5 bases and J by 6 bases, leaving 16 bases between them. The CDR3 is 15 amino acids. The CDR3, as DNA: TGTGCCAGCAGCCGGGGGGCAGGACGGGATGAAAAACTGTTTTTT. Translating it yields CASSRGAGRDEKLFF.

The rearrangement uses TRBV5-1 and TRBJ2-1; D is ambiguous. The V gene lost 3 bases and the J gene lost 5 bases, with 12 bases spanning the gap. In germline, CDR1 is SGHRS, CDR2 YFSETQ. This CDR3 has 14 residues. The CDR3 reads CASSSSGGHNEQFF. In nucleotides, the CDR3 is TGCGCCAGCAGCTCCTCAGGTGGGCACAATGAGCAGTTCTTC. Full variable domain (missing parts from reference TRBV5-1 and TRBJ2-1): KAGVTQTPRYLIKTRGQQVTLSCSPISGHRSVSWYQQTPGQGLQFLFEYFSETQRNKGNFPGRFSGRQFSNSRSEMNVSTLELGDSALYLCASSSSGGHNEQFFGPGTRLTVL.

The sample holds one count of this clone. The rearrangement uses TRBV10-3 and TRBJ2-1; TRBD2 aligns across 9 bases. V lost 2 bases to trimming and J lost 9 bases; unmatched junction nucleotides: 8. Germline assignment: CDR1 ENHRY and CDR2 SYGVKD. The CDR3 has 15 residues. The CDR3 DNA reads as TGTGCCATCAGTGAGGACGGCGGGGGGGCCGGTGAGCAGTTCTTC. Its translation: CAISEDGGGAGEQFF.